The TCR beta chain under discussion was sequenced for a study of cytomegalovirus exposure and HLA in healthy donors. Study findings and constraints: The study found most TCR sequences rare, yet found some public TCRs in many donors.

Notes on this clone: The antigen is not known. The sample carries other DNA sequences with the same CDR3.

Primers: 60 Vbeta forward and 13 Jbeta reverse. The method was immunoSEQ multiplex PCR; TCRdb's version includes in-frame clones alone and lacks a portion of them. The data contain around 150,000 clones, about 75% of them singletons. The germline gives CDR1 SGHRS, CDR2 YFSETQ. Trimming took 0 bases from V and 2 from J, leaving 6 bases between them. CDR3 length: 14 amino acids. Sequenced material: PBMCs. The J gene is TRBJ1-5, the V gene TRBV5-1; D remains unclear. This TCR derives from a woman in her 40s in good health and CMV-seronegative. CDR3 DNA: TGCGCCAGCAGCTTGGGGGGAGGCAATCAGCCCCAGCATTTT. It codes for CASSLGGGNQPQHF.